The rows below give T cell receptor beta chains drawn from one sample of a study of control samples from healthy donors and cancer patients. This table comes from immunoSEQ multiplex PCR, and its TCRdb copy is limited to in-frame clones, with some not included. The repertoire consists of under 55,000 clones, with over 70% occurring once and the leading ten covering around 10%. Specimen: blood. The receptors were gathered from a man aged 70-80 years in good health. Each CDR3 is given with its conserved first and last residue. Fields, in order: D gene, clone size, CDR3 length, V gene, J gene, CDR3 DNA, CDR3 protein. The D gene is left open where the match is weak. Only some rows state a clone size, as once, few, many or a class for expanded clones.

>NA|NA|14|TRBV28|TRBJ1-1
TGTGCCAGCACCCTGACCCCCCGGCGAACTGAAGCTTTCTTT
CASTLTPRRTEAFF
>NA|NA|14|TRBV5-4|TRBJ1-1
TGTGCCAGCAGCTCGGGGTTTGGTGGCACTGAAGCTTTCTTT
CASSSGFGGTEAFF
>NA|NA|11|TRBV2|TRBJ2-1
TGTGCCAGCACGCTATACAATGAGCAGTTCTTC
CASTLYNEQFF
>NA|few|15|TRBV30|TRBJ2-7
TGTGCCTGGAATATACGACGGACGGGCGTATACGAGCAGTACTTC
CAWNIRRTGVYEQYF
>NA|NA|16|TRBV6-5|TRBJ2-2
TGTGCCAGCAGTTACCAGTACATGAGACCCACCGGGGAGCTGTTTTTT
CASSYQYMRPTGELFF
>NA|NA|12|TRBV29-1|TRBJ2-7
TGCAGCGTCGCTCCCCTAGGCTACGAGCAGTACTTC
CSVAPLGYEQYF
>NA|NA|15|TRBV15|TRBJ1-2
TGTGCCACCAGCAGAGATCTGGCAGGGGACTATGGCTACACCTTC
CATSRDLAGDYGYTF
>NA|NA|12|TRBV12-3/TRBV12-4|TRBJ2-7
TGTGCCAGCAGTCCGGGGATATACGAGCAGTACTTC
CASSPGIYEQYF
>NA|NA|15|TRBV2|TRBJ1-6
TGTGCCAGCAGACCAGGGGTTAGAGTGGATTCACCCCTCCACTTT
CASRPGVRVDSPLHF
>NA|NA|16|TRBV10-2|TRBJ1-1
TGCGCCAGCAGTGGTGTCCCCTGGCGGGGGAACACTGAAGCTTTCTTT
CASSGVPWRGNTEAFF
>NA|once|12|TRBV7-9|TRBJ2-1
TGCGCCAGCAGACTGGGAACCAATGAGCAGTTCTTC
CASRLGTNEQFF
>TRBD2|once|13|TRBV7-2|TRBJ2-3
TGTGCCAGCAGCCGGGGGGGCACAGATACGCAGTATTTT
CASSRGGTDTQYF
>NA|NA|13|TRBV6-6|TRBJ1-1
TGTGCCAGCAGTTACATCCCCGACACTGAAGCTTTCTTT
CASSYIPDTEAFF
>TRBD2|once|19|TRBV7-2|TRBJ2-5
TGTGCCAGCAGCTCCAACGGACTAGCGGGGGCAGAATACCAAGAGACCCAGTACTTC
CASSSNGLAGAEYQETQYF
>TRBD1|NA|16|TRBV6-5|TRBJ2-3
TGTGCCAGCAGTTCCTCCTCGACAGGGCGCACAGATACGCAGTATTTT
CASSSSSTGRTDTQYF
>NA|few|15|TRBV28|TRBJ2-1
TGTGCCAGCAGTTTAGTCGGCTACCGCTACAATGAGCAGTTCTTC
CASSLVGYRYNEQFF
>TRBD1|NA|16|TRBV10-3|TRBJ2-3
TGTGCCATCAGTGAGCCGGACAGGGGGGACTTTGCATCGCAGTATTTT
CAISEPDRGDFASQYF
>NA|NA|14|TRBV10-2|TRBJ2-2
TGCGCCAGCAGTACGGGATTCAACACCGGGGAGCTGTTTTTT
CASSTGFNTGELFF
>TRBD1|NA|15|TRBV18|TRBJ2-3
TGTGCCAGCTCTCTACAGGGGGCGGCGGGTCCTACGCAGTATTTT
CASSLQGAAGPTQYF
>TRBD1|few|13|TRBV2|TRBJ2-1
TGTGCCAGCAGGGGACAGGGGGCGTATGAGCAGTTCTTC
CASRGQGAYEQFF
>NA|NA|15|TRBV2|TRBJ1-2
TGTGCCAGCAGTGAATACAGGACATCTAACTATGGCTACACCTTC
CASSEYRTSNYGYTF
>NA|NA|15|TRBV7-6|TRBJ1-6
TGTGCCAGCAGCTTAGCCGGGACACTTAATTCACCCCTCCACTTT
CASSLAGTLNSPLHF
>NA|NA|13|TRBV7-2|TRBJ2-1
TGTGCCAGCAGCTTAAGTCAGAACAATGAGCAGTTCTTC
CASSLSQNNEQFF
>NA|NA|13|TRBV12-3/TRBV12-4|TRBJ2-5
TGTGCCAGCAGCCGGACGGGTCAAGAGACCCAGTACTTC
CASSRTGQETQYF
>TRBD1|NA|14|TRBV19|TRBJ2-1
TGTGCCAGTAGTCCCTCGACAGGGCCCGATGAGCAGTTCTTC
CASSPSTGPDEQFF
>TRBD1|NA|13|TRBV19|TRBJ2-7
TGTGCCAGTATGGGGGACAGGTTCGCCAAACTTTACTTC
CASMGDRFAKLYF
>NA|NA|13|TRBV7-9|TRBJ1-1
TGTGCCAGCAGCTTAGTCAGGAACACTGAAGCTTTCTTT
CASSLVRNTEAFF
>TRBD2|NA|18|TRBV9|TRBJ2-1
TGTGCCAGCAGCGTAGGTTCGAGTGGAGCGGGACTGTACAATGAGCAGTTCTTC
CASSVGSSGAGLYNEQFF
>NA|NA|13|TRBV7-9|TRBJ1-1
TGTGCCAGCAGCTTAGGTTGGGGGGTTGAAGCTTTCTTT
CASSLGWGVEAFF
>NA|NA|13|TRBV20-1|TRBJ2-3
TGCAGTGCTAGTTGGGGCAACCGGGATACGCAGTATTTT
CSASWGNRDTQYF
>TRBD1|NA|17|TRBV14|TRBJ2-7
TGTGCCAGCAGCCAAGGAGGGGGCCTCCCCTCCCCGTACGAGCAGTACTTC
CASSQGGGLPSPYEQYF
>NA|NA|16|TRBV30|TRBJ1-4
TGTGCCTGGAGTGTACAGAGATCAGCAACTAATGAAAAACTGTTTTTT
CAWSVQRSATNEKLFF
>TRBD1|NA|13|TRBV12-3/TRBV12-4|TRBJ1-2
TGTGCCAGCAGTCGGACAGGGGACTATGGCTACACCTTC
CASSRTGDYGYTF
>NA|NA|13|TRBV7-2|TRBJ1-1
TGTGCCAGCAGCACGACAGGGAACACTGAAGCTTTCTTT
CASSTTGNTEAFF
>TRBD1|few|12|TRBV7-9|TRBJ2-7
TGTGCCAGCGGGGGCAGGGGGTACGAGCAGTACTTC
CASGGRGYEQYF
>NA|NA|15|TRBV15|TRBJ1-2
TGTGCCACCAGCAGAGATGGGCGGGGAGGCTATGGCTACACCTTC
CATSRDGRGGYGYTF
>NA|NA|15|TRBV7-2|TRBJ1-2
TGTGCCAGCAGCTTAGCTCTGACAGCTGGGTATGGCTACACCTTC
CASSLALTAGYGYTF
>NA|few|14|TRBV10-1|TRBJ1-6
TGCGCCAGCAGTGAGTGGAGAGTAGGCTCACCCCTCCACTTT
CASSEWRVGSPLHF
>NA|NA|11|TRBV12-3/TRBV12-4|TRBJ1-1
TGTGCCAGCAGTCTGAGATCTGAAGCTTTCTTT
CASSLRSEAFF